Sequencing of this TCR beta chain was carried out in a study of blood T cell repertoires in COVID-19. Study details: PBMCs, B-cell-depleted T cells, or T cells were the source of the cDNA or gDNA that made up the material.

The authors' processing: Reference gene primers were amplified, and this amplification served to estimate nucleated cell counts. Here immunoSEQ multiplex PCR was the method, and the copy in TCRdb shows in-frame clones only, minus some. Clone size and V and J calls were adopted from that table, with D and trimming inferred from the DNA. Of about 110,000 clones listed, less than 75% are singletons. From germline, CDR1 is SGHTA and CDR2 FQGNSA. CDR3 length: 16 residues. The J segment lost 0 bases and the V segment lost 5 bases, leaving 8 bases of the junction unmatched. This chain links TRBV7-2 with TRBJ2-7, with 9 bases identical to TRBD2. This clonotype originated in a woman in her thirties or forties with acute or convalescent COVID-19. Sequencing was carried out using peripheral blood. The CDR3 is CASSPRLAVSSYEQYF. The CDR3 DNA is TGTGCCAGCAGCCCCAGACTAGCGGTGAGCTCCTACGAGCAGTACTTC.